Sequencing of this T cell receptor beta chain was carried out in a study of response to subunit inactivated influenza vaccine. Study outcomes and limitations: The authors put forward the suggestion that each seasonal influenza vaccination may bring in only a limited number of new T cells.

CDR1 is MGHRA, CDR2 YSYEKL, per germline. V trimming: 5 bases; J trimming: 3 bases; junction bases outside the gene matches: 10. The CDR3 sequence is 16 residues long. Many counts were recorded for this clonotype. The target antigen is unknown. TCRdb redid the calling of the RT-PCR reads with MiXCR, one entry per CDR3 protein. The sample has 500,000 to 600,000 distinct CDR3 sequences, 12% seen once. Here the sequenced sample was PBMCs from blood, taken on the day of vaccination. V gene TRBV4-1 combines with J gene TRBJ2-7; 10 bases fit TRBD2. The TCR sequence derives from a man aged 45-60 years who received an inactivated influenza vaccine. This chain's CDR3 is CASSASGLADYYEQYF. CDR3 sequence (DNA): TGCGCCAGCAGCGCCTCAGGACTAGCGGATTACTACGAGCAGTACTTC.